This TCR beta chain was profiled in a study of spatial heterogeneity in lung cancer. General study findings and limits: Blood showed ubiquitous tumor TCRs more often at resection than at routine follow-up.

Individually, TCR cDNA molecules were each labelled with a unique molecular identifier. Each CDR3 protein gets one entry after TCRdb re-called the 5' RACE reads with MiXCR. The repertoire has 35,000 or so distinct CDR3 sequences, around 5.5% of them found once; the top ten carry more than 25%. Regarding time point: sample taken at primary tumor resection. In each case, whole RNA from tumor, nontumor lung or frozen PBMC was sequenced unsorted. The CDR3 is 13 amino acids. V lost 0 bases, J lost 7 bases, and 8 bases lay in between. CDR1 is SGHRS and CDR2 is YFSETQ in the germline V gene. In this sample, this clonotype turned up many times. No antigen is known for it.

The TCR sequence derives from a female donor with early-stage non-small cell lung cancer. Source: PBMCs, taken at surgery. The V gene is TRBV5-1, the J gene TRBJ2-1, with D perhaps being TRBD1 or TRBD2 (5 bases each). CDR3 in DNA: TGCGCCAGCAGCTTGGGCTGGGGGAATGAGCAGTTCTTC. Amino acids: CASSLGWGNEQFF.